This T cell receptor beta chain is drawn from a study of cytomegalovirus exposure and HLA in healthy donors. For the study at large: In a previous analysis, 110 million or so unique TCR beta sequences were found from 150 million to 200 million T cells.

A note on this clone: Its target is not known.

The PCR made use of 60 Vbeta and 13 Jbeta primers. Assay used: immunoSEQ multiplex PCR; TCRdb lists only in-frame clones, some missing. Of around 180,000 clones detected, 80% appear once; the ten largest clones hold almost 7%. Points from the study as a whole: Common viral pathogens (according to a later analysis) appeared linked to several of the most significant clusters. Some V segments (TRBV6-2 and TRBV6-3 among them) were excluded as indistinguishable.

The CDR3 is made up of 13 amino acids. Germline CDR1 reads SGHDN; CDR2 reads FVKESK. Deletions cut 0 bases from V and 9 bases from J, with 9 bases between. The sequenced sample was PBMCs. V and J are TRBV14 and TRBJ1-3; no definite D call. This TCR came from a man under 40 in good health and CMV-seropositive. Here the CDR3 reads CASSQDLSSTIYF. The DNA of the CDR3 is TGTGCCAGCAGCCAAGATCTGAGTAGCACCATATATTTT.